This TCR beta chain stems from a study of a mutant IDH1 vaccine in newly diagnosed glioma. Study overall: The start of vaccination came 4-6 weeks after radiotherapy alone, or with temozolomide cycles.

This clone was seen only once. Its antigen is still unknown. The CDR3 is made up of 13 amino acids. CDR1 and CDR2 (germline): SGHRS, YFSETQ. Between the trimmed V and J ends, which lost 7 bases and 1 base, there was a span of 12 bases. Stated time point: week 47, end of study. A 20-mer mutant IDH1 peptide at 300 ug was injected subcutaneously with topical imiquimod. Eight vaccine injections were given to patients in weeks 1, 3, 5, 7, 11, 15, 19 and 23. The repertoire was sequenced with immunoSEQ multiplex PCR; TCRdb's copy has only in-frame clones and lacks some. Here the sample spans tens of thousands of clones, 81% being singletons.

The TCR originated in a man aged 40-50 years with glioma. This chain joins TRBV5-1 and TRBJ2-7; D gene ambiguous. The source material was PBMCs, sampled from a glioma patient whose treatment included an IDH1 peptide vaccine. CDR3 residues: CASSVVGSYEQYF. As DNA, the CDR3 is TGCGCCAGCTCGGTCGTCGGTTCCTACGAGCAGTACTTC.